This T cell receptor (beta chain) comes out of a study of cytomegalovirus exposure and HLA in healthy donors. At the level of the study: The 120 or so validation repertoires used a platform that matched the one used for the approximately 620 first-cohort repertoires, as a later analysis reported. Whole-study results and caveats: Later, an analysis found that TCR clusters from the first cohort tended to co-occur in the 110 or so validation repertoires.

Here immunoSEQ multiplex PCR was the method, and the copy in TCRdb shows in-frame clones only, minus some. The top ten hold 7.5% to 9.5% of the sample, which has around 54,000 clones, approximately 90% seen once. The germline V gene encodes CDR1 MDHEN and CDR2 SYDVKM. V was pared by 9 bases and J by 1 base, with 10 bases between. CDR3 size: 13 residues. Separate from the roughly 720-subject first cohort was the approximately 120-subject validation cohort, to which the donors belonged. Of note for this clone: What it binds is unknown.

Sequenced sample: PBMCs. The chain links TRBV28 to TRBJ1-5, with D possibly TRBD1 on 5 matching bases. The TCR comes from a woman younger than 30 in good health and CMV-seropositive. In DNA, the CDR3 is TGTGCCAGTGGACGGGGGAGCAATCAGCCCCAGCATTTT. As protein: CASGRGSNQPQHF.